A selection of T cell receptor beta chains follows, all from one sample in a study of shared clonotypes between healthy human individuals. Here immunoSEQ multiplex PCR was the method, and the copy in TCRdb shows in-frame clones only, minus some. The sample holds some 2,000,000 clones, approximately 96% seen once. Sample: naive CD4+ T cells sorted from blood. These receptor sequences come from a man between 18 and 29 years old in good health. Each CDR3 is given with its conserved first and last residue. A D gene is named only where the DNA matches it firmly. Rows may omit the clone size; those that give it use once, few, many or a size class.

clone size,V gene,J gene,D gene,CDR3 protein,CDR3 DNA
NA,TRBV28,TRBJ1-1,TRBD1,CASSPLGQGLNTEAFF,TGTGCCAGCAGTCCCCTCGGACAGGGACTGAACACTGAAGCTTTCTTT
NA,TRBV10-3,TRBJ1-6,NA,CAAHRDPNSPLHF,TGTGCCGCTCACCGGGACCCGAATTCACCCCTCCACTTT
NA,TRBV28,TRBJ2-7,NA,CASSLHGRDTYEQYF,TGTGCCAGCAGTTTACATGGCAGGGATACCTACGAGCAGTACTTC
NA,TRBV5-6,TRBJ2-6,NA,CASSLPSGDGANVLTF,TGTGCCAGCAGCTTGCCCTCCGGGGATGGGGCCAACGTCCTGACTTTC
NA,TRBV5-1,TRBJ2-2,NA,CASSPRGDTGELFF,TGCGCCAGCAGCCCCAGGGGGGACACCGGGGAGCTGTTTTTT
NA,TRBV10-3,TRBJ1-2,NA,CAITEGQANYGYTF,TGTGCCATCACCGAGGGCCAGGCAAACTATGGCTACACCTTC
NA,TRBV9,TRBJ2-3,NA,CASSVGITTDTQYF,TGTGCCAGCAGCGTAGGGATTACGACAGATACGCAGTATTTT
NA,TRBV30,TRBJ1-3,NA,CAWSVQTRGGNTIYF,TGTGCCTGGAGTGTGCAGACCCGCGGTGGAAACACCATATATTTT
NA,TRBV5-1,TRBJ2-2,TRBD2,CASSLTSGGAATGELFF,TGCGCCAGCAGCTTGACTAGCGGGGGGGCCGCCACCGGGGAGCTGTTTTTT
NA,TRBV11-3,TRBJ2-1,NA,CASSLGNRGGFDEQFF,TGTGCCAGCAGCTTAGGCAACAGGGGGGGATTTGATGAGCAGTTCTTC
NA,TRBV5-4,TRBJ2-7,NA,CASSKTLSYEQYF,TGTGCCAGCAGCAAGACACTCTCCTACGAGCAGTACTTC
once,TRBV28,TRBJ1-1,NA,CASSSLYTEAFF,TGTGCCAGCAGTTCCCTTTACACTGAAGCTTTCTTT
NA,TRBV28,TRBJ2-5,NA,CASSLLQGSQETQYF,TGTGCCAGCAGTTTATTGCAGGGTTCACAAGAGACCCAGTACTTC
NA,TRBV7-9,TRBJ2-3,NA,CASSPTGRGSSADTQYF,TGTGCCAGCAGCCCGACCGGTAGGGGCTCAAGCGCAGATACGCAGTATTTT
once,TRBV5-1,TRBJ2-5,TRBD1,CASSSTAGGETQYF,TGCGCCAGCAGCTCCACAGCAGGGGGAGAGACCCAGTACTTC